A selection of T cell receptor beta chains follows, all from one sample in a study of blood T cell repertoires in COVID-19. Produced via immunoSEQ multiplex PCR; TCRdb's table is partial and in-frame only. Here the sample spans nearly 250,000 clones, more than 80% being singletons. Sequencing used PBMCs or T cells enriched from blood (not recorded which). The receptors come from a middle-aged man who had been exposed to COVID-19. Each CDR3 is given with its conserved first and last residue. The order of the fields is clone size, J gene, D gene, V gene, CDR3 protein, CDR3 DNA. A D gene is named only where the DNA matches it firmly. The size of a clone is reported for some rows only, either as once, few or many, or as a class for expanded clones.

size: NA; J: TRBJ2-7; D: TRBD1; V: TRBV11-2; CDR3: CASSNGQGRNYEQYF; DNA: TGTGCCAGCTCAAATGGACAGGGGCGTAACTACGAGCAGTACTTC
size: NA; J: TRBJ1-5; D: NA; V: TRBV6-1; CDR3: CASSEGGGNQPQHF; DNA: TGTGCCAGCAGTGAGGGAGGGGGCAATCAGCCCCAGCATTTT
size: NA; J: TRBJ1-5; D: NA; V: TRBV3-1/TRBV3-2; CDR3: CASSQDRRLGPQHF; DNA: TGTGCCAGCAGCCAAGATCGTCGACTTGGGCCCCAGCATTTT
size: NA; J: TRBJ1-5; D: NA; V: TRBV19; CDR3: CASSMYGRKPQHF; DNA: TGTGCCAGTAGTATGTATGGGAGGAAGCCCCAGCATTTT
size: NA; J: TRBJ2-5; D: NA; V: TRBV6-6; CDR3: CAGSEGGETQYF; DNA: TGTGCCGGCTCCGAGGGCGGAGAGACCCAGTACTTC
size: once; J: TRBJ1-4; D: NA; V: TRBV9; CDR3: CASSVEGTGAEKLFF; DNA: TGTGCCAGCAGCGTAGAGGGAACAGGTGCCGAAAAACTGTTTTTT
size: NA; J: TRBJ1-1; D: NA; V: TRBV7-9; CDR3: CASSLFGNTEAFF; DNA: TGTGCCAGCAGCCTCTTCGGGAACACTGAAGCTTTCTTT
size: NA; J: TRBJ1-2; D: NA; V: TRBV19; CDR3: CASSVSGGGRGGYTF; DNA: TGTGCCAGTAGTGTATCTGGAGGCGGACGGGGAGGCTACACCTTC
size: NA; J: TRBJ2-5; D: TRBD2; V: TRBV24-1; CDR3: CATSDPGLAGAETQYF; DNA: TGTGCCACCAGTGACCCCGGACTAGCGGGAGCAGAGACCCAGTACTTC
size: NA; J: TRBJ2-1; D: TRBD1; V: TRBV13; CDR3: CASSRDRGTSYNEQFF; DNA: TGTGCCAGCAGCAGAGACAGGGGGACCTCCTACAATGAGCAGTTCTTC
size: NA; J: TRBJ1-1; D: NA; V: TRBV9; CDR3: CASSLFGVQVGTEAFF; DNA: TGTGCCAGCAGCCTCTTCGGGGTCCAGGTTGGCACTGAAGCTTTCTTT
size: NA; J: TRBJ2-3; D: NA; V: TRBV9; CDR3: CASSDHRDSSTDTQYF; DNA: TGTGCCAGCAGCGACCACCGGGATAGCAGCACAGATACGCAGTATTTT
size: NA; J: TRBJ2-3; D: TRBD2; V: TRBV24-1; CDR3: CATSDIAGASTDTQYF; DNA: TGTGCCACCAGTGACATAGCGGGAGCAAGCACAGATACGCAGTATTTT
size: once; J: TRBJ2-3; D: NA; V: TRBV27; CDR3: CASWRRGRGTDTQYF; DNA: TGTGCCAGCTGGCGGAGGGGCAGGGGCACAGATACGCAGTATTTT
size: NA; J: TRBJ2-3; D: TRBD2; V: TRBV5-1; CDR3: CASSLGGSKFDTQYF; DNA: TGCGCCAGCAGCTTGGGCGGGAGTAAGTTCGATACGCAGTATTTT
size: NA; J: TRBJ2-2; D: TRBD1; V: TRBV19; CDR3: CASSSPRDRITGELFF; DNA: TGTGCCAGTAGTTCCCCCCGGGACAGAATCACCGGGGAGCTGTTTTTT
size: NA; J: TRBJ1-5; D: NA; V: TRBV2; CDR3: CASKDRVSNQPQHF; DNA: TGTGCCAGCAAGGACAGAGTTAGCAATCAGCCCCAGCATTTT
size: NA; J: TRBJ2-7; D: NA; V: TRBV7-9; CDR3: CASTLGSKNEQYF; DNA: TGTGCCAGCACGCTGGGCAGTAAGAACGAGCAGTACTTC
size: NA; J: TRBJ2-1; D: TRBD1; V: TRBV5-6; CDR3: CASSSGQGAYNEQFF; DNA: TGTGCCAGCAGCTCAGGACAGGGGGCTTACAATGAGCAGTTCTTC
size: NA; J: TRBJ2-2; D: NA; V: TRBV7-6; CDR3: CASSFQATSNTGELFF; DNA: TGTGCCAGCAGCTTTCAGGCCACCTCGAACACCGGGGAGCTGTTTTTT